A single sample gave rise to the 27 T cell receptor beta chains below, sequenced in a study of OX40 agonist ivuxolimab in advanced cancers. Measured with immunoSEQ multiplex PCR; TCRdb has only the in-frame clones, and not every one. The sample holds some 42,000 clones, 70% to 90% seen once. Sequenced material: CD4+ or CD8+ T cells sorted from blood, taken in a trial of the OX40 agonist ivuxolimab. These receptors originate from an adult with an advanced solid tumor such as melanoma, head and neck, liver or kidney cancer.

This clone was picked up one time. Other DNA sequences in the same sample also yield this CDR3. The chain is built from TRBV19 and TRBJ1-2; the D gene is possibly TRBD1 (6 bases). The germline V gene has CDR1 LNHDA and CDR2 SQIVND (reference sequence). Trimming removed 6 bases from V and 4 bases from J, with 24 bases in between. The CDR3 extends over 17 amino acids. CDR3: CASSPGGTGTRFYGYTF. The CDR3 DNA is TGTGCCAGTAGCCCCGGGGGAACCGGGACACGCTTCTATGGCTACACCTTC.

The rearrangement links TRBV11-1 to TRBJ2-7, with 9 bases lining up with TRBD1. The V segment lost 6 bases and the J segment 5 bases; nucleotides outside the gene matches: 8. The CDR3 has 14 residues. Per germline, CDR1 SGHAT and CDR2 FQDESV (reference sequence). The CDR3 sequence is CASSRPGQGDEQYF. Here the CDR3 DNA reads TGTGCCAGCAGTCGCCCGGGACAGGGCGACGAGCAGTACTTC.

In this sample, this clone turned up a few times. The chain is built from TRBV7-9 and TRBJ2-7, with 10 bases fitting TRBD1. The length of the CDR3 is 18 residues. CDR1 and CDR2 (germline): SEHNR, FQNEAQ (reference sequence). Unmatched junction bases numbered 13, after V lost 5 bases and J lost 0 bases. CDR3 protein: CASSPHPETGGPSYEQYV. The CDR3 DNA is TGTGCCAGCAGCCCACACCCGGAGACAGGGGGCCCCTCCTACGAGCAGTACGTC.

The rearrangement uses TRBV6-1 and TRBJ2-3; 9 bases are a match to TRBD2. J gave up 3 bases and V 3 bases, and 13 bases lay outside the gene matches. The CDR3 consists of 18 residues. Looked up from germline, CDR1 is MNHNS and CDR2 is SASEGT. In DNA, the CDR3 is TGTGCCAGCAGTGAGGTCCTTGCAAGCGGGGGGCGAACAGATACGCAGTATTTT. This sequence encodes CASSEVLASGGRTDTQYF.

The V gene is TRBV27, the J gene TRBJ2-2; D gene unclear. Trimming pared 5 bases from V and 3 bases from J, leaving 10 bases between. There are 14 residues in the CDR3. From germline, CDR1 is MNHEY and CDR2 SMNVEV (reference sequence). DNA for the CDR3: TGTGCCAGCAGTATCCTCAAATACACCGGGGAGCTGTTTTTT. This encodes CASSILKYTGELFF.

The count of this clone is one. The same CDR3 arises from other DNA sequences in this sample as well. The V gene is TRBV30, the J gene TRBJ2-1; no clear D gene. V was pared by 0 bases and J by 6 bases, with 3 bases between. This CDR3 is built from 11 residues. Germline CDR1 reads GTSNPN; CDR2 reads SVGIG (reference sequence). The CDR3 is CAWSVLNEQFF. The DNA of the CDR3 is TGTGCCTGGAGTGTACTCAATGAGCAGTTCTTC.

The gene calls are TRBV7-6 and TRBJ2-1, with TRBD2 matching 10 bases. V lost 6 bases to trimming and J lost 6 bases; unmatched junction nucleotides: 14. From germline, CDR1 is SGHVS and CDR2 FNYEAQ. This CDR3 region has 17 residues. The CDR3 bases are TGTGCCAGCAGTAACTCTCTAGCGGGGGACCCAGGCAATGAGCAGTTCTTC. The encoded protein is CASSNSLAGDPGNEQFF.

In regard to this clone: Other DNA sequences from this sample encode an identical CDR3 as well. V and J are TRBV4-3 and TRBJ2-5, with D tentatively TRBD1 (6 bases). Germline CDR1 reads LGHNA; CDR2 reads YSLEER. V lost 0 bases and J 2 bases, leaving 10 bases between the germline ends. The length of the CDR3 is 15 residues. CDR3 residues: CASSQDYRGQETQYF. The CDR3 coding sequence is TGCGCCAGCAGCCAAGATTATAGGGGGCAAGAGACCCAGTACTTC.

The chain carries TRBV5-1 and TRBJ2-2; TRBD1 agrees at 8 bases. J gave up 3 bases and V 4 bases, and 5 bases lay outside the gene matches. This CDR3 is 15 amino acids long. The germline CDR1 and CDR2 sequences are SGHRS and YFSETQ. DNA for the CDR3: TGCGCCAGCAGCCTGACAGGGGTAGACACCGGGGAGCTGTTTTTT. Its protein is CASSLTGVDTGELFF.

The chain has TRBV9 and TRBJ2-3, with TRBD2 matching 12 bases. V shed 3 bases, J shed 0 bases, and the junction held 11 bases outside the gene matches. Germline CDR1 SGDLS, CDR2 YYNGEE. The CDR3 spans 19 residues. Written as DNA, the CDR3 is TGTGCCAGCAGCGGCCAACTAGCGGGGGGTTCACTTAGCACAGATACGCAGTATTTT. Amino acids: CASSGQLAGGSLSTDTQYF.

V is TRBV9 and J is TRBJ2-7, with TRBD1 as a possible D gene (6 bases). The CDR3 totals 13 residues. V lost 4 bases and J 5 bases, leaving 13 bases between the germline ends. From germline, CDR1 is SGDLS and CDR2 YYNGEE. The CDR3 loop is CASSSDSGHEQYF. In DNA form, the CDR3 reads TGTGCCAGCAGCTCGGACAGCGGCCACGAGCAGTACTTC.

The chain joins TRBV4-3 to TRBJ2-3, with 10 nucleotides matching TRBD1. V trimming: 0 bases; J trimming: 2 bases; junction bases outside the gene matches: 5. The germline gives CDR1 LGHNA, CDR2 YSLEER. The CDR3 spans 17 residues. The CDR3 DNA reads as TGCGCCAGCAGCCAAGATAGGACAGGGGGTGTCACAGATACGCAGTATTTT. It encodes CASSQDRTGGVTDTQYF.

The chain combines TRBV19 with TRBJ1-5; D possibly corresponds to TRBD1 (5 bases). The CDR3 is made up of 15 amino acids. Germline lookup yields CDR1 LNHDA and CDR2 SQIVND (reference sequence). The V end was cut by 0 bases, the J end by 2 bases, with 8 bases between. This CDR3 is CASSIDRGGNQPQHF. In DNA form, the CDR3 reads TGTGCCAGTAGTATAGATCGGGGGGGCAATCAGCCCCAGCATTTT. The full variable domain, with the rest looked up from reference TRBV19 and TRBJ1-5, is DGGITQSPKYLFRKEGQNVTLSCEQNLNHDAMYWYRQDPGQGLRLIYYSQIVNDFQKGDIAEGYSVSREKKESFPLTVTSAQKNPTAFYLCASSIDRGGNQPQHFGDGTRLSIL.

The V call is TRBV4-1, the J call TRBJ1-6; 9 bases map to TRBD1. The V and J ends lost 0 bases and 6 bases, in that order; junction bases with no gene match: 6. Germline-derived CDR1 and CDR2 are MGHRA and YSYEKL. The CDR3 consists of 17 residues. This chain's CDR3 is CASSQEWTGAFNSPLHF. CDR3 coding DNA: TGCGCCAGCAGCCAAGAATGGACAGGGGCCTTTAATTCACCCCTCCACTTT.

The rearrangement links TRBV2 to TRBJ2-6, with 9 positions matching TRBD1. The junction had 18 bases not matched to a gene; V was cut back by 6 bases and J by 0 bases. Germline assignment: CDR1 SNHLY and CDR2 FYNNEI. The CDR3 runs to 21 residues. The CDR3 region is CASSLITSTGGRSSGANVLTF. CDR3 coding DNA: TGTGCCAGCAGCCTCATCACTTCGACAGGGGGTAGGAGCTCTGGGGCCAACGTCCTGACTTTC.

This rearrangement joins TRBV7-2 to TRBJ2-1, with 9 nucleotides matching TRBD1. The length of the CDR3 is 16 residues. J lost 6 bases, V lost 3 bases, and 9 bases had no gene match. From germline, CDR1 is SGHTA and CDR2 FQGNSA. CDR3 sequence: CASSFGTGFAFNEQFF. CDR3 nucleotide sequence: TGTGCCAGCAGCTTCGGGACAGGGTTCGCCTTCAATGAGCAGTTCTTC.

The rearrangement joins TRBV4-3 to TRBJ2-5, with 8 bases fitting TRBD2. This CDR3 is 16 amino acids long. V lost 1 base, J lost 3 bases, and 7 bases stayed unmatched. CDR1 LGHNA and CDR2 YSLEER come from the germline V gene. CDR3 bases: TGCGCCAGCAGCCAAGTGATGCTAGCGGGTGAAGAGACCCAGTACTTC. This sequence encodes CASSQVMLAGEETQYF.

The chain is built from TRBV28 and TRBJ2-1; tentative D call: TRBD2 (5 bases). This CDR3 is built from 12 residues. CDR1 and CDR2 from the germline V gene are MDHEN and SYDVKM. Deletions cut 3 bases from V and 16 bases from J, with 16 bases between. Here the CDR3 reads CASSFSGLLAFF. The CDR3 coding sequence is TGTGCCAGCAGTTTCTCGGGATTATTGGCCTTCTTC.

The CDR3 sequence: CASSLTQGARSNEKLFF. In nucleotides, the CDR3 is TGCGCCAGCAGCTTGACTCAGGGGGCGCGATCTAATGAAAAACTGTTTTTT. The chain links TRBV5-1 to TRBJ1-4; 8 bases align to TRBD1. This CDR3 has 17 amino acids. The J segment lost 3 bases and the V segment lost 1 base, leaving 8 bases of the junction unmatched. Germline V lookup: CDR1 SGHRS, CDR2 YFSETQ.

This clone has a single count. The chain combines TRBV27 with TRBJ2-7, with D possibly being TRBD2 (5 bases). The CDR3 is 15 amino acids. Germline loops: CDR1 MNHEY, CDR2 SMNVEV (reference sequence). V lost 5 bases to trimming and J lost 0 bases, with 14 bases between them. CDR3 region: CASSLRTGSSYEQYF. The CDR3 DNA reads as TGTGCCAGCAGTCTCCGGACGGGGAGCTCCTACGAGCAGTACTTC.

The chain recombines TRBV21-1 with TRBJ2-7. TRBV21-1 is labeled a pseudogene. The CDR3 consists of 13 residues. CDR3 in amino acids: CASMGGTAYEQYF. The CDR3 nucleotides are TGTGCCAGCATGGGGGGGACAGCCTACGAGCAGTACTTC.

The rearrangement joins TRBV5-7 to TRBJ1-2, with TRBD1 identical over 10 bases. TRBV5-7 is recorded as an ORF, its role being uncertain. There are 18 residues in the CDR3. V was clipped by 0 bases and J by 0 bases; unmatched bases: 8. This CDR3 is CASSLEMDRGISNYGYTF. The DNA for the CDR3 is TGTGCCAGCAGCTTGGAAATGGACAGGGGGATATCTAACTATGGCTACACCTTC.

The chain is built from TRBV9 and TRBJ2-1; D is ambiguous. This CDR3 comprises 12 residues. CDR1 SGDLS and CDR2 YYNGEE come from the germline V gene. V lost 0 bases, J lost 5 bases, and 3 bases lay in between. The CDR3 spells CASSVDHNEQFF. The DNA of the CDR3 is TGTGCCAGCAGCGTAGACCACAATGAGCAGTTCTTC.

V is TRBV7-5 and J is TRBJ2-2. TRBV7-5 is a documented pseudogene. CDR3 size: 12 residues. CDR3 residues: CASSTPTGELFF. The CDR3 nucleotides read TGTGCCAGCAGCACCCCCACCGGGGAGCTGTTTTTT.

The chain couples TRBV7-9 to TRBJ2-7, with D possibly TRBD1 on 5 matching bases. Germline V lookup: CDR1 SEHNR, CDR2 FQNEAQ (reference sequence). The CDR3 length is 13 residues. Trimming shortened V by 4 bases and J by 1 base, and 8 bases separated the two germline ends. CDR3 sequence reads: CASSSYRSYEQYV. The CDR3 region has the DNA TGTGCCAGCAGCTCATACAGGTCCTACGAGCAGTACGTC.

The gene calls are TRBV6-5 and TRBJ1-2, with a possible D match to TRBD1 (5 bases). V was pared by 2 bases and J by 0 bases, with 10 bases between. Germline V lookup: CDR1 MNHEY, CDR2 SVGAGI. This CDR3 contains 15 residues. The CDR3 reads CASSYRQGSNYGYTF. CDR3 coding DNA: TGTGCCAGCAGTTACAGGCAGGGATCTAACTATGGCTACACCTTC.

The rearrangement links TRBV7-9 to TRBJ2-3; a possible D gene is TRBD2 (5 bases). CDR3 length: 16 amino acids. Germline CDR1 and CDR2: SEHNR and FQNEAQ (reference sequence). V was shortened by 3 bases and J by 0 bases, with 13 bases between the two germline ends. Here the CDR3 reads CASSFSSLYSTDTQYF. The CDR3 nucleotides are TGTGCCAGCAGCTTTTCTAGCCTCTATAGCACAGATACGCAGTATTTT.